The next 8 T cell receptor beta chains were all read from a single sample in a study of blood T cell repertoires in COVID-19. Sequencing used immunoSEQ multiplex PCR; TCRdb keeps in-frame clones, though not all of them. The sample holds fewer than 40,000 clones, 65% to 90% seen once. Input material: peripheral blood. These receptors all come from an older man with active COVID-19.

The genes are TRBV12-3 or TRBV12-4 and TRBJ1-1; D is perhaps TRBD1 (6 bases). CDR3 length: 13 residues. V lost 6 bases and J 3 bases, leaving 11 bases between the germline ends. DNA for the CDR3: TGTGCCAGCAGCCTGGACAGCGACACTGAAGCTTTCTTT. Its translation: CASSLDSDTEAFF.

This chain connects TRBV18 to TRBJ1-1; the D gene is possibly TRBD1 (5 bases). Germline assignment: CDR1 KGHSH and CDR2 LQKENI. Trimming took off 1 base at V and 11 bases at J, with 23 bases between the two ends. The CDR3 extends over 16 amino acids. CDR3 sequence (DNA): TGTGCCAGCTCACCACGGGCTTATCGACAGTTGGTAGAGGCTTTCTTT. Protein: CASSPRAYRQLVEAFF.

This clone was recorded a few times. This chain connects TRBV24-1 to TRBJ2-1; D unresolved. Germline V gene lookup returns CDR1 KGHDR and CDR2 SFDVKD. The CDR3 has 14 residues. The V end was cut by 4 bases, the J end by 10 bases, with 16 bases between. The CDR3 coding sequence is TGTGCCACCAGTGACCCACGATCTGACTTGGAGCAGTTCTTC. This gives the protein CATSDPRSDLEQFF.

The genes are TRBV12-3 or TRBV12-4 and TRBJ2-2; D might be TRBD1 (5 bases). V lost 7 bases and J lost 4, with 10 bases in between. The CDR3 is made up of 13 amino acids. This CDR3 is CASKGSGTGELFF. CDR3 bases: TGTGCCAGCAAGGGGTCTGGCACCGGGGAGCTGTTTTTT.

DNA of the CDR3: TGTGCCAGCAGCCAAGGCCGGGACAGGGTATTACCATCCACAGATACGCAGTATTTT. Translated: CASSQGRDRVLPSTDTQYF. V and J are TRBV3-1 (or the pseudogene TRBV3-2) and TRBJ2-3; 9 bases map to TRBD1. The CDR3 has 19 residues. Germline V CDR1 and CDR2: LGHDT, YNNKEL (reference sequence). Unmatched junction bases numbered 13, after V lost 1 base and J lost 2 bases.

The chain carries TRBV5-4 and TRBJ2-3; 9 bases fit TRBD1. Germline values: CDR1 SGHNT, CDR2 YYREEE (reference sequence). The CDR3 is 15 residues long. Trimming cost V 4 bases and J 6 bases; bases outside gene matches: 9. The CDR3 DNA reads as TGTGCCAGCAGCGATCCAACAGGGGGCGGGGATACGCAGTATTTT. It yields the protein CASSDPTGGGDTQYF.

CDR3 in amino acids: CASSTPASDSLPDTQYF. The CDR3 DNA reads as TGTGCCAGCAGTACTCCGGCCTCGGACTCCCTCCCAGATACGCAGTATTTT. This chain links TRBV5-4 with TRBJ2-3, with D possibly matching TRBD2 (5 bases). Per the germline V gene, CDR1 is SGHNT and CDR2 is YYREEE (reference sequence). This CDR3 region has 17 residues. Deletions cut 5 bases from V and 4 bases from J, with 23 bases between.

CDR3 sequence (DNA): TGCGCCAGCAGCCAAGAGTATAGCAATCAGCCCCAGCATTTT. This encodes CASSQEYSNQPQHF. The chain recombines TRBV4-3 with TRBJ1-5, with D unclear. The CDR3 spans 14 residues. Between the trimmed V and J ends, which lost 0 bases and 0 bases, there was a span of 3 bases. CDR1 and CDR2 from the germline V gene are LGHNA and YSLEER.